This T cell receptor (beta chain) emerged from a study of identical twins. TCRdb re-derived calls from the 5' RACE reads in MiXCR, one entry per CDR3 protein. The sample consists of just under 650,000 distinct CDR3 sequences, roughly 7.2% of them appearing once. Germline values: CDR1 SGHTA, CDR2 FQGNSA. The CDR3 length is 15 residues. The V end was cut by 2 bases, the J end by 6 bases, with 16 bases between. The same data also went into a second study, on yellow fever vaccine responses in identical twins.

The genes are TRBV7-2 and TRBJ2-5, with a weak D call TRBD1 (6 bases). Sequencing used PBMCs. This TCR was recovered from a woman aged 18-30 years in good health. CDR3 loop: CASSLRTGLQQTQYF. CDR3 nucleotide sequence: TGTGCCAGCAGCTTACGCACAGGGCTTCAGCAGACCCAGTACTTC.